This TCR beta chain was recorded in a study of blood T cell repertoires in COVID-19. Study overall: COVID-19 samples collected from the United States, Italy and Spain covered acute and convalescent phases.

V was cut by 1 base and J by 11 bases, with 14 bases left in between. This CDR3 has 14 residues. The germline V gene encodes CDR1 LNHDA and CDR2 SQIVND (reference sequence). Libraries were prepared by immunoSEQ multiplex PCR; TCRdb keeps only in-frame clonotypes and omits some of them. The table shows 300,000 to 400,000 clones, with approximately 90% occurring only once. This study enrolled people aged about 18 to 95 from around 26 US geographic areas. Clinical history as reported by participants underpinned cohort assignment. The V call is TRBV19, the J call TRBJ1-4, with D hard to call. This TCR was recovered from a woman in her 30s with acute COVID-19. The sequencing input was PBMCs or T cells enriched from blood (not recorded which). CDR3 region: CASSIAPEGYKLFF. The CDR3 DNA reads TGTGCCAGTAGTATAGCCCCAGAGGGCTACAAACTGTTTTTT.